This T cell receptor beta chain originates from a study of tumor and adjacent non-tumor tissue in lung cancer. Study-level information: On average, productive TCRbeta reads reached some 4.2 million per sample.

V lost 1 base and J lost 1, with 7 bases in between. The length of the CDR3 is 14 residues. CDR1 and CDR2 from the germline V gene are LNHNV and YYDKDF (reference sequence). The template was RNA from unsorted bulk tissue. This non-tumor lung sample came from over 3 cm beyond the tumor edge. Three rounds of nested PCR, following a modified ARM-PCR protocol, produced the TCRbeta library. TCRdb re-called the multiplex PCR reads through MiXCR, storing one row per CDR3 protein. This table has more than 55,000 distinct CDR3 sequences, around 82% appearing once. Findings of the study overall: Significantly higher TCR diversity was found in tumor than normal lung.

A word on this clonotype: No antigen is known for it.

This chain links TRBV15 with TRBJ1-1; no clear D gene. This TCR derives from a man aged 55-75 years with non-small cell lung cancer. Sequencing was carried out using distant non-tumor lung tissue. Here the CDR3 reads CATSRGGWNTEAFF. CDR3 coding DNA: TGTGCCACCAGCAGAGGCGGGTGGAACACTGAAGCTTTCTTT.